These T cell receptor beta chains were read from a single sample in a study of shared clonotypes between healthy human individuals. Sequencing was performed with immunoSEQ multiplex PCR; in TCRdb, only in-frame clones are kept and a portion is missing. The profile shows 950,000 to 1,300,000 clones, roughly 70% of them singletons. Sequencing was carried out using memory CD4+ T cells sorted from blood. The receptors derive from a young man in good health. Each CDR3 is given with its conserved first and last residue. Fields, in order: CDR3 length, clone size, V gene, J gene, D gene, CDR3 protein, CDR3 DNA. D genes are given only for firm matches. Not all rows give a size; the values are once, few, many and, for expanded clones, a class.

cdr3_length: 17
clone_size: once
v_call: TRBV19
j_call: TRBJ2-1
d_call: -
cdr3_aa: CASSKVTNWGSVNEQFF
cdr3_nt: TGTGCCAGTAGTAAAGTCACTAACTGGGGGAGTGTAAATGAGCAGTTCTTC

cdr3_length: 11
clone_size: few
v_call: TRBV20-1
j_call: TRBJ2-7
d_call: -
cdr3_aa: CSATRGPEQYF
cdr3_nt: TGCAGTGCCACCAGGGGCCCAGAGCAGTACTTC

cdr3_length: 13
clone_size: few
v_call: TRBV6-1
j_call: TRBJ1-4
d_call: TRBD1
cdr3_aa: CASTRDRGQKLFF
cdr3_nt: TGTGCCAGCACCCGGGACAGGGGGCAAAAACTGTTTTTT

cdr3_length: 14
clone_size: many
v_call: TRBV4-1
j_call: TRBJ1-4
d_call: -
cdr3_aa: CASSQVQGSEKLFF
cdr3_nt: TGCGCCAGCAGCCAAGTACAGGGCAGTGAAAAACTGTTTTTT

cdr3_length: 16
clone_size: -
v_call: TRBV6-8
j_call: TRBJ1-3
d_call: -
cdr3_aa: CASSYLRFSSGNTIYF
cdr3_nt: TGTGCCAGCAGTTACCTGCGTTTCAGCTCTGGAAACACCATATATTTT

cdr3_length: 14
clone_size: -
v_call: TRBV7-9
j_call: TRBJ1-1
d_call: -
cdr3_aa: CASSLGGPGTQAFF
cdr3_nt: TGTGCCAGCAGCCTAGGAGGGCCCGGGACCCAAGCTTTCTTT

cdr3_length: 13
clone_size: few
v_call: TRBV4-1
j_call: TRBJ1-4
d_call: -
cdr3_aa: CASSQVRSEKLFF
cdr3_nt: TGCGCCAGCAGCCAAGTTAGATCTGAAAAACTGTTTTTT

cdr3_length: 13
clone_size: -
v_call: TRBV29-1
j_call: TRBJ1-2
d_call: -
cdr3_aa: CSADGLLRGGYTF
cdr3_nt: TGCAGCGCCGACGGGCTCTTACGGGGCGGCTACACCTTC

cdr3_length: 15
clone_size: -
v_call: TRBV7-3
j_call: TRBJ2-3
d_call: -
cdr3_aa: CASSPLRGGADTQYF
cdr3_nt: TGTGCCAGCAGCCCTCTTAGGGGGGGCGCAGATACGCAGTATTTT

cdr3_length: 11
clone_size: -
v_call: TRBV5-1
j_call: TRBJ2-3
d_call: -
cdr3_aa: CASRSVDTQYF
cdr3_nt: TGCGCCAGCAGGAGTGTAGATACGCAGTATTTT

cdr3_length: 12
clone_size: -
v_call: TRBV6-1
j_call: TRBJ2-5
d_call: -
cdr3_aa: CASSEQGETQYF
cdr3_nt: TGTGCCAGCAGCGAACAGGGAGAGACCCAGTACTTC

cdr3_length: 14
clone_size: -
v_call: TRBV28
j_call: TRBJ1-3
d_call: -
cdr3_aa: CASRPGGAGNTIYF
cdr3_nt: TGTGCCAGCAGACCTGGGGGCGCTGGAAACACCATATATTTT

cdr3_length: 16
clone_size: many
v_call: TRBV5-1
j_call: TRBJ2-2
d_call: -
cdr3_aa: CASSSPETKNTGELFF
cdr3_nt: TGCGCCAGCAGCTCCCCCGAGACTAAGAACACCGGGGAGCTGTTTTTT

cdr3_length: 16
clone_size: -
v_call: TRBV18
j_call: TRBJ1-2
d_call: -
cdr3_aa: CASSELGGISNYGYTF
cdr3_nt: TGTGCCAGCTCTGAATTAGGGGGTATATCGAACTATGGCTACACCTTC

cdr3_length: 14
clone_size: few
v_call: TRBV30
j_call: TRBJ2-1
d_call: TRBD2
cdr3_aa: CAWSGSGRRNEQFF
cdr3_nt: TGTGCCTGGAGTGGTAGCGGGAGGCGCAATGAGCAGTTCTTC

cdr3_length: 12
clone_size: -
v_call: TRBV28
j_call: TRBJ1-5
d_call: -
cdr3_aa: CAVRSGNQPQHF
cdr3_nt: TGTGCCGTCAGATCCGGGAATCAGCCCCAGCATTTT

cdr3_length: 15
clone_size: -
v_call: TRBV9
j_call: TRBJ1-4
d_call: -
cdr3_aa: CASSVGGLQGEKLFF
cdr3_nt: TGTGCCAGCAGCGTAGGCGGCCTCCAGGGTGAAAAACTGTTTTTT

cdr3_length: 15
clone_size: -
v_call: TRBV5-6
j_call: TRBJ2-7
d_call: TRBD1
cdr3_aa: CASSFDRGLPDEQYF
cdr3_nt: TGTGCCAGCAGCTTTGACAGGGGGCTACCCGACGAGCAGTACTTC

cdr3_length: 16
clone_size: -
v_call: TRBV10-2
j_call: TRBJ1-5
d_call: TRBD1
cdr3_aa: CASSTGQGFSYQPQHF
cdr3_nt: TGCGCCAGCAGCACGGGACAGGGATTCTCTTATCAGCCCCAGCATTTT

cdr3_length: 14
clone_size: -
v_call: TRBV2
j_call: TRBJ1-2
d_call: TRBD1
cdr3_aa: CASSEQGTDYGYTF
cdr3_nt: TGTGCCAGCAGTGAACAGGGGACAGACTATGGCTACACCTTC

cdr3_length: 14
clone_size: -
v_call: TRBV18
j_call: TRBJ2-5
d_call: TRBD2
cdr3_aa: CASSLTTGGETQYF
cdr3_nt: TGTGCCAGCTCACTCACGACGGGGGGAGAGACCCAGTACTTC

cdr3_length: 15
clone_size: -
v_call: TRBV6-5
j_call: TRBJ1-1
d_call: -
cdr3_aa: CASSYWGEAPYEAFF
cdr3_nt: TGTGCCAGCAGTTACTGGGGAGAAGCTCCCTATGAAGCTTTCTTT

cdr3_length: 16
clone_size: -
v_call: TRBV5-1
j_call: TRBJ1-4
d_call: -
cdr3_aa: CASSLGSTGRDEKLFF
cdr3_nt: TGCGCCAGCAGCTTGGGTAGTACAGGGCGGGATGAAAAACTGTTTTTT

cdr3_length: 15
clone_size: -
v_call: TRBV11-2
j_call: TRBJ2-5
d_call: -
cdr3_aa: CASSPAGRAQETQYF
cdr3_nt: TGTGCCAGCAGCCCGGCGGGCAGGGCACAAGAGACCCAGTACTTC

cdr3_length: 15
clone_size: -
v_call: TRBV28
j_call: TRBJ2-6
d_call: -
cdr3_aa: CASIGRDTGANVLTF
cdr3_nt: TGTGCCAGCATTGGCAGAGATACTGGGGCCAACGTCCTGACTTTC

cdr3_length: 14
clone_size: -
v_call: TRBV25-1
j_call: TRBJ2-5
d_call: TRBD1
cdr3_aa: CASSGGQRLETQYF
cdr3_nt: TGTGCCAGCAGTGGGGGACAGCGGTTGGAGACCCAGTACTTC

cdr3_length: 12
clone_size: -
v_call: TRBV4-1
j_call: TRBJ2-5
d_call: -
cdr3_aa: CASSQVQGTQYF
cdr3_nt: TGCGCCAGCAGCCAAGTCCAGGGGACCCAGTACTTC